The 20 T cell receptor beta chains reported below all come from one sample, sequenced in a study of T cells after posttransplantation cyclophosphamide. Measured with immunoSEQ multiplex PCR; TCRdb has only the in-frame clones, and not every one. The sample consists of tens of thousands of clones, about 76% of them appearing once. Sequences were obtained from memory CD4+ T cells sorted from PBMCs. The source of these receptors is an older woman in good health, CMV-negative, and a related stem cell transplant donor.

The chain is built from TRBV13 and TRBJ1-1; a possible D gene is TRBD1 (6 bases). The CDR3 runs to 14 residues. V shed 1 base and J shed 4 bases, with 10 bases lying between them. Germline assignment: CDR1 PRHDT and CDR2 FYEKMQ (reference sequence). The CDR3 DNA follows: TGTGCCAGCAGCTTAGCACAGGGAATCACTGAAGCTTTCTTT. As protein: CASSLAQGITEAFF.

The chain is built from TRBV28 and TRBJ1-2; weak D call: TRBD1 (6 bases). Germline-derived CDR1 and CDR2 are MDHEN and SYDVKM. Deletions cut 6 bases from V and 8 bases from J, with 16 bases between. This CDR3 region has 13 residues. DNA of the CDR3: TGTGCCAGCAGGATCCAGACAGGCGCCGGCTACACCTTC. This gives the protein CASRIQTGAGYTF.

V is TRBV6-1 and J is TRBJ1-1; TRBD1 agrees at 9 bases. The CDR3 spans 14 residues. Trimming removed 10 bases from V and 1 base from J; junction bases left unmatched: 7. In germline, CDR1 is MNHNS, CDR2 SASEGT. The CDR3, as DNA: TGTGCCACCCGGGACAGGGCCCAGAACACTGAAGCTTTCTTT. Encoded protein: CATRDRAQNTEAFF.

The rearrangement uses TRBV5-5 and TRBJ2-1; D perhaps matches TRBD2 (6 bases). Per the germline V gene, CDR1 is SGHKS and CDR2 is YYEKEE (reference sequence). The CDR3 extends over 16 amino acids. Trimming stripped 2 bases from V and 4 bases from J, with 16 bases between. Written as DNA, the CDR3 is TGTGCCAGCAGCTTTCTGGGGGGTCCCCAATACAATGAGCAGTTCTTC. Translating it yields CASSFLGGPQYNEQFF.

A single count supports this clone. The chain is built from TRBV5-4 and TRBJ2-1, with D perhaps TRBD1 (6 bases). The CDR3 is 16 amino acids. The germline V gene encodes CDR1 SGHNT and CDR2 YYREEE (reference sequence). The germline V and J ends were trimmed by 5 bases and 3 bases, with 18 bases remaining between them. The CDR3: CASSVQGRSFYNEQFF. The CDR3 DNA follows: TGTGCCAGCAGTGTTCAGGGGCGCAGTTTCTACAATGAGCAGTTCTTC. Looking up the rest from reference TRBV5-4 and TRBJ2-1 gives the full variable domain: ETGVTQSPTHLIKTRGQQVTLRCSSQSGHNTVSWYQQALGQGPQFIFQYYREEENGRGNFPPRFSGLQFPNYSSELNVNALELDDSALYLCASSVQGRSFYNEQFFGPGTRLTVL.

There are a few counts of this clone. The chain combines TRBV9 with TRBJ1-6; weak D call: TRBD1 (6 bases). Germline CDR1 is SGDLS and CDR2 is YYNGEE. The CDR3 is 17 amino acids. The V end lost 4 bases, the J end lost 9 bases, and 23 bases lay between the germline ends. CDR3 nucleotides: TGTGCCAGCAGCCCACGGGTCGGGGACACTATTCTTTCACCCCTCCACTTT. Encoded protein: CASSPRVGDTILSPLHF.

This clone was found a few times. This chain connects TRBV25-1 to TRBJ2-1; D possibly corresponds to TRBD1 (6 bases). Germline V gene data show CDR1 as MGHDK and CDR2 as SYGVNS. The CDR3 totals 16 residues. The ends were cut back, 3 bases at V and 5 bases at J, with 17 bases in the middle. CDR3 sequence: CASSDLGTRTDNEQFF. As DNA, the CDR3 is TGTGCCAGCAGTGACCTTGGGACCCGGACAGACAATGAGCAGTTCTTC.

The chain is built from TRBV19 and TRBJ1-1, with unresolved D. CDR1 is LNHDA, CDR2 SQIVND, per germline (reference sequence). Trimming took off 6 bases at V and 4 bases at J, with 9 bases between the two ends. The CDR3 totals 12 residues. CDR3 bases: TGTGCCAGTAGGAACCCGGGCACTGAAGCTTTCTTT. This translates into CASRNPGTEAFF.

The chain is built from TRBV19 and TRBJ1-2, with D perhaps matching TRBD1 (5 bases). This CDR3 region has 15 residues. The germline V and J ends were trimmed by 5 bases and 5 bases, with 18 bases remaining between them. The germline V gene has CDR1 LNHDA and CDR2 SQIVND (reference sequence). The CDR3, as DNA: TGTGCCAGTAGTCTCTCCCTGGGGGGGTCGTATGGCTACACCTTC. This gives the protein CASSLSLGGSYGYTF.

The rearrangement uses TRBV6-4 and TRBJ2-5, with TRBD1 as a possible D gene (5 bases). Germline assignment: CDR1 MRHNA and CDR2 SNTAGT. V was clipped by 3 bases and J by 3 bases, with 8 bases between them. This CDR3 comprises 13 residues. In nucleotides, the CDR3 is TGTGCCAGCAGTGAAAGCAGGGAAGAGACCCAGTACTTC. Translation gives CASSESREETQYF.

This chain uses TRBV30 with TRBJ2-7, with 8 bases matching TRBD2. CDR1 GTSNPN and CDR2 SVGIG come from the germline V gene (reference sequence). The CDR3 contains 14 residues. V trimming: 0 bases; J trimming: 4 bases; junction bases outside the gene matches: 5. CDR3 coding DNA: TGTGCCTGGAGTGTACTTCGGGGGGGATACGAGCAGTACTTC. Residues: CAWSVLRGGYEQYF.

CDR3 sequence: CASSLGAGVLYF. In DNA form, the CDR3 reads TGTGCCAGCAGCTTGGGGGCGGGGGTCCTGTACTTC. The V gene is TRBV7-9, the J gene TRBJ2-7; D may be TRBD2 (7 bases). The CDR3 runs to 12 residues. Germline V CDR1 and CDR2: SEHNR, FQNEAQ (reference sequence). Trimming shortened V by 3 bases and J by 12 bases, and 15 bases separated the two germline ends.

V gene TRBV9 combines with J gene TRBJ2-5; 7 bases fit TRBD1. The CDR3 spans 14 residues. V lost 4 bases, J lost 2 bases, and 5 bases stayed unmatched. Germline CDR1 reads SGDLS; CDR2 reads YYNGEE. The CDR3 protein is CASSRDRVQETQYF. CDR3 DNA sequence: TGTGCCAGCAGCAGAGACAGGGTTCAAGAGACCCAGTACTTC.

The chain links TRBV7-2 to TRBJ1-2; D is undetermined. The CDR3 runs to 14 residues. Germline V gene data show CDR1 as SGHTA and CDR2 as FQGNSA. V lost 5 bases and J 1 base, leaving 11 bases between the germline ends. The chain's CDR3 is CASSPRDLNYGYTF. The CDR3 region has the DNA TGTGCCAGCAGCCCCCGGGATCTTAACTATGGCTACACCTTC.

This chain links TRBV5-1 with TRBJ2-1; 9 bases align to TRBD2. Germline V CDR1 and CDR2: SGHRS, YFSETQ. With V trimmed by 6 bases and J by 1 base, 8 bases remained unmatched. This CDR3 contains 16 residues. Written as DNA, the CDR3 is TGCGCCAGCACAAGTAGCGGGGGCGCTTCCTACAATGAGCAGTTCTTC. It codes for CASTSSGGASYNEQFF. Using reference TRBV5-1 and TRBJ2-1 for the parts outside the CDR3, the full variable domain is KAGVTQTPRYLIKTRGQQVTLSCSPISGHRSVSWYQQTPGQGLQFLFEYFSETQRNKGNFPGRFSGRQFSNSRSEMNVSTLELGDSALYLCASTSSGGASYNEQFFGPGTRLTVL.

This clone was found once. The V gene is TRBV7-9, the J gene TRBJ2-7, with D possibly matching TRBD1 (5 bases). The CDR3 is 13 amino acids. Germline V CDR1 and CDR2: SEHNR, FQNEAQ (reference sequence). The V end lost 3 bases, the J end lost 3 bases, and 9 bases lay between the germline ends. CDR3 nucleotide sequence: TGTGCCAGCAGCTTTGGTAGGGGCTACGAGCAGTACTTC. Amino acids: CASSFGRGYEQYF. Drawing the rest from reference TRBV7-9 and TRBJ2-7, the complete variable domain is DTGVSQNPRHKITKRGQNVTFRCDPISEHNRLYWYRQTLGQGPEFLTYFQNEAQLEKSRLLSDRFSAERPKGSFSTLEIQRTEQGDSAMYLCASSFGRGYEQYFGPGTRLTVT.

The chain recombines TRBV28 with TRBJ2-3; D may be TRBD1 (5 bases). The CDR3 length is 14 residues. Deletions cut 6 bases from V and 1 base from J, with 11 bases between. Germline V gene sequence: CDR1 MDHEN, CDR2 SYDVKM. CDR3 loop: CASRGVLGTDTQYF. CDR3 DNA: TGTGCCAGCAGAGGGGTATTGGGCACAGATACGCAGTATTTT.

V usage is TRBV5-1 and J usage is TRBJ1-1, with D unresolved. Germline V gene data show CDR1 as SGHRS and CDR2 as YFSETQ. Trimming stripped 5 bases from V and 6 bases from J, with 11 bases between. The CDR3 has 12 amino acids. CDR3 protein: CASRREGSEAFF. CDR3 nucleotides: TGCGCCAGCAGGAGGGAGGGCTCTGAAGCTTTCTTT.

V and J are TRBV18 and TRBJ2-7; D unclear. The CDR3 sequence is 10 residues long. Germline V gene sequence: CDR1 KGHSH, CDR2 LQKENI. V was pared by 8 bases and J by 4 bases, with 6 bases between. The CDR3 region has the DNA TGTGCCAGCCCTCTGTACGAGCAGTACTTC. It codes for CASPLYEQYF. The whole variable domain, remainder taken from reference TRBV18 and TRBJ2-7, is NAGVMQNPRHLVRRRGQEARLRCSPMKGHSHVYWYRQLPEEGLKFMVYLQKENIIDESGMPKERFSAEFPKEGPSILRIQQVVRGDSAAYFCASPLYEQYFGPGTRLTVT.

The genes are TRBV29-1 and TRBJ2-3, with TRBD2 identical over 10 bases. Germline V gene sequence: CDR1 SQVTM, CDR2 ANQGSEA. The CDR3 totals 14 residues. V shed 4 bases and J 3 bases; nucleotides not matched to a gene: 4. CDR3 sequence (DNA): TGCAGCGTTGGGTTTAGCGGGGGGACAGATACGCAGTATTTT. This translates into CSVGFSGGTDTQYF.